This T cell receptor beta chain originates from a study of cytomegalovirus exposure and HLA in healthy donors. Regarding the study as a whole: In an earlier analysis, most TCR beta V segments were productive about 90% or about 30% of the time. In a later analysis, TCR beta V- and J-gene trimming was associated with a missense DCLRE1C variant. In a later analysis, across HLA loci, associated TCR counts were highest for DRB1, lowest for HLA-C.

Notes on this clone: Its antigen is as yet unknown.

The PCR was carried out with 60 Vbeta primers and 13 Jbeta primers. Measured with immunoSEQ multiplex PCR; TCRdb has only the in-frame clones, and not every one. This table holds 73,000 or so clones, around 72% found once. V shed 1 base, J shed 3 bases, and the junction held 5 bases outside the gene matches. Germline CDR1 reads MGHRA; CDR2 reads YSYEKL. The length of the CDR3 is 15 residues. Sample: PBMCs. The source of this sequence is a middle-aged woman in good health and CMV-seropositive. The J gene is TRBJ2-7, the V gene TRBV4-1; TRBD2 matches at 8 bases. CDR3 region: CASSQVAGRSYEQYF. CDR3 in DNA: TGCGCCAGCAGCCAAGTAGCGGGACGGAGCTACGAGCAGTACTTC.